This TCR beta chain stems from a study of OX40 agonist ivuxolimab in advanced cancers. Notes on the study in general: Partial responders at 0.1-3.0 mg/kg showed near-lowest clonal expansion. The mean number of expanded clones was higher in CD8+ T cells than in CD4+.

Germline V gene data show CDR1 as LNHDA and CDR2 as SQIVND (reference sequence). Between the trimmed V and J ends, which lost 7 bases and 5 bases, there was a span of 14 bases. CDR3 length: 13 amino acids. Generated by immunoSEQ multiplex PCR, the TCRdb table keeps only in-frame clones and is missing some. The sample carries approximately 66,000 clones, approximately 88% recorded once. Sampling of blood occurred at baseline, cycle 4 day 1, and cycle 7 day 1. Regarding this clone: Antigen: not known.

V is TRBV19 and J is TRBJ1-2; no firm D call. The sequencing used CD4+ or CD8+ T cells sorted from blood, collected in a trial of the OX40 agonist ivuxolimab. The clonotype originates from an adult with an advanced solid tumor such as melanoma, head and neck, liver or kidney cancer. DNA for the CDR3: TGTGCCAGTAAGGTCGGAAGGTATTATGGCTACACCTTC. Protein: CASKVGRYYGYTF.